This is a list of T cell receptor beta chains from one sample in a study of T cell changes during pregnancy in multiple sclerosis. The repertoire was sequenced with immunoSEQ multiplex PCR; TCRdb's copy has only in-frame clones and lacks some. The table lists about 40,000 clones, approximately 92% of them singletons, with more than 0.4% in the top ten. Sequenced material: CD4+ T cells from peripheral blood mononuclear cells, taken in the third trimester of pregnancy. These receptors were taken from a female donor with multiple sclerosis, enrolled in a pregnancy study. Each CDR3 is given with its conserved first and last residue. Each record gives: clone size, D gene, J gene, V gene, CDR3 DNA, CDR3 protein. D genes are given only for firm matches. Clone size is shown for a subset of rows, as once, few, many or a class of expanded clone.

clone size: .; D gene: TRBD2; J gene: TRBJ2-2; V gene: TRBV28; CDR3 DNA: TGTGCCAGCAGACCCGGGACTACGACCACCGGGGAGCTGTTTTTT; CDR3 protein: CASRPGTTTTGELFF
clone size: medium-sized; D gene: TRBD1; J gene: TRBJ1-5; V gene: TRBV27; CDR3 DNA: TGTGCCAGCAGTGCTAATAACAGGGGGCAAGGCAATCAGCCCCAGCATTTT; CDR3 protein: CASSANNRGQGNQPQHF
clone size: once; D gene: TRBD1; J gene: TRBJ1-1; V gene: TRBV5-1; CDR3 DNA: TGCGCCAGCAGTTGGGACAGGGCCACCGAAGCTTTCTTT; CDR3 protein: CASSWDRATEAFF
clone size: once; D gene: .; J gene: TRBJ2-7; V gene: TRBV19; CDR3 DNA: TGTGCCAGTAGTATTGGAACGGGAGTTAACGAGCAGTACTTC; CDR3 protein: CASSIGTGVNEQYF
clone size: .; D gene: TRBD2; J gene: TRBJ2-3; V gene: TRBV6-1; CDR3 DNA: TGTGCCAGCAGGAGGACTAGCGGCGGCACAGATACGCAGTATTTT; CDR3 protein: CASRRTSGGTDTQYF
clone size: .; D gene: .; J gene: TRBJ1-2; V gene: TRBV5-8; CDR3 DNA: TGTGCCAGCAGCCTCCCGGACAGACCGCCTAACTATGGCTACACCTTC; CDR3 protein: CASSLPDRPPNYGYTF
clone size: .; D gene: .; J gene: TRBJ2-5; V gene: TRBV10-1; CDR3 DNA: TGCGCCAGCTCCGCGGGGATACAAGAGACCCAGTACTTC; CDR3 protein: CASSAGIQETQYF
clone size: .; D gene: .; J gene: TRBJ1-3; V gene: TRBV18; CDR3 DNA: TGTGCCAGCTCACCGCAGGGAACTGGAAACACCATATATTTT; CDR3 protein: CASSPQGTGNTIYF
clone size: .; D gene: .; J gene: TRBJ2-1; V gene: TRBV7-2; CDR3 DNA: TGTGCCAGCAGTCTTGGGGCCGCTTCCGGGAGACTTTTTAATGAGCAGTTCTTC; CDR3 protein: CASSLGAASGRLFNEQFF
clone size: .; D gene: .; J gene: TRBJ2-7; V gene: TRBV28; CDR3 DNA: TGTGCCAGCAGCGCAGGGGTGGCCTATCTCTACGAGCAGTACTTC; CDR3 protein: CASSAGVAYLYEQYF
clone size: .; D gene: .; J gene: TRBJ2-3; V gene: TRBV27; CDR3 DNA: TGTGCCAGCAGTTCGGGATCAGATACGCAGTATTTT; CDR3 protein: CASSSGSDTQYF
clone size: .; D gene: .; J gene: TRBJ2-4; V gene: TRBV11-2; CDR3 DNA: TGTGCCAGCAGCTTAGATAGAGCCAAAAACATTCAGTACTTC; CDR3 protein: CASSLDRAKNIQYF
clone size: .; D gene: TRBD1; J gene: TRBJ1-3; V gene: TRBV15; CDR3 DNA: TGTGCCACCAGCAGAAGAGACAGGGCCTCTGGAAACACCATATATTTT; CDR3 protein: CATSRRDRASGNTIYF
clone size: .; D gene: .; J gene: TRBJ2-3; V gene: TRBV5-1; CDR3 DNA: TGCGCCAGCAGCTTGGCAATAACCGCTACTAGCACAGATACGCAGTATTTT; CDR3 protein: CASSLAITATSTDTQYF
clone size: .; D gene: .; J gene: TRBJ2-5; V gene: TRBV19; CDR3 DNA: TGTGCCAGTAGTATCCGGGGGGCATACCAAGAGACCCAGTACTTC; CDR3 protein: CASSIRGAYQETQYF
clone size: .; D gene: .; J gene: TRBJ2-3; V gene: TRBV19; CDR3 DNA: TGTGCCAGTAGTATATTCGGGTCTGCGGCTAGCGCCACAGATACGCAGTATTTT; CDR3 protein: CASSIFGSAASATDTQYF
clone size: .; D gene: TRBD1; J gene: TRBJ1-1; V gene: TRBV7-2; CDR3 DNA: TGTGCCAGCAGCCCAGTAGGGGGCAGTGAAACTGAAGCTTTCTTT; CDR3 protein: CASSPVGGSETEAFF
clone size: .; D gene: .; J gene: TRBJ2-5; V gene: TRBV5-1; CDR3 DNA: TGCGCCAGCAGTACGGGAAGGGAAACGCAAGAGACCCAGTACTTC; CDR3 protein: CASSTGRETQETQYF
clone size: .; D gene: .; J gene: TRBJ1-1; V gene: TRBV19; CDR3 DNA: TGTGCCAGTAGTCTCAATGCCCCGGGGGGCCGCACTGAAGCTTTCTTT; CDR3 protein: CASSLNAPGGRTEAFF
clone size: .; D gene: TRBD1; J gene: TRBJ1-1; V gene: TRBV18; CDR3 DNA: TGTGCCAGCTCACAAGGACAGGGTGGAGCTTTCTTT; CDR3 protein: CASSQGQGGAFF
clone size: once; D gene: TRBD1; J gene: TRBJ1-5; V gene: TRBV19; CDR3 DNA: TGTGCCAGTAGTATATTGACAGGGGGTTCTAATCAGCCCCAGCATTTT; CDR3 protein: CASSILTGGSNQPQHF
clone size: once; D gene: .; J gene: TRBJ2-4; V gene: TRBV5-4; CDR3 DNA: TGTGCCAGCAGTCTCGGGGGAGGCAAAAACATTCAGTACTTC; CDR3 protein: CASSLGGGKNIQYF
clone size: once; D gene: .; J gene: TRBJ2-2; V gene: TRBV28; CDR3 DNA: TGTGCCAGCAGTCGCCCCGTTGGGCTCGACACCGGGGAGCTGTTTTTT; CDR3 protein: CASSRPVGLDTGELFF
clone size: .; D gene: TRBD1; J gene: TRBJ1-5; V gene: TRBV6-5; CDR3 DNA: TGTGCCAGCAGGAAGGGACAGGGGGGCAATCAGCCCCAGCATTTT; CDR3 protein: CASRKGQGGNQPQHF
clone size: .; D gene: TRBD2; J gene: TRBJ2-1; V gene: TRBV28; CDR3 DNA: TGTGCCAGCAGTTTTGTAGTCCTAGCGGGAGGAGTCAATGAGCAGTTCTTC; CDR3 protein: CASSFVVLAGGVNEQFF
clone size: .; D gene: .; J gene: TRBJ2-1; V gene: TRBV28; CDR3 DNA: TGTGCCAGCAGTTTAACCGCCGGGACTGGGCGGTTGGGGAGTGAGCAGTTCTTC; CDR3 protein: CASSLTAGTGRLGSEQFF
clone size: .; D gene: TRBD1; J gene: TRBJ2-6; V gene: TRBV13; CDR3 DNA: TGTGCCAGCAGCTTAGGATGGGACAGGTGGAATGGGGCCAACGTCCTGACTTTC; CDR3 protein: CASSLGWDRWNGANVLTF
clone size: .; D gene: .; J gene: TRBJ2-1; V gene: TRBV5-1; CDR3 DNA: TGCGCCAGCAGGGGGCAAGGGCAGTTCTTC; CDR3 protein: CASRGQGQFF
clone size: .; D gene: .; J gene: TRBJ1-2; V gene: TRBV6-1; CDR3 DNA: TGTGCCTCCGGGGGAGGAGGTTATGGCTACACCTTC; CDR3 protein: CASGGGGYGYTF
clone size: .; D gene: .; J gene: TRBJ1-2; V gene: TRBV14; CDR3 DNA: TGTGCCAGCAGCCAAGAAAGAGACTACTATGGCTACACCTTC; CDR3 protein: CASSQERDYYGYTF
clone size: .; D gene: .; J gene: TRBJ1-5; V gene: TRBV6-1; CDR3 DNA: TGTGCCAGCAGGGAACAGGTCTATAGCAATCAGCCCCAGCATTTT; CDR3 protein: CASREQVYSNQPQHF
clone size: .; D gene: TRBD2; J gene: TRBJ2-1; V gene: TRBV7-3; CDR3 DNA: TGTGCCAGCAGCCCGACGGCTAGCGGGCGAAATGAGCAGTTCTTC; CDR3 protein: CASSPTASGRNEQFF
clone size: .; D gene: TRBD1; J gene: TRBJ2-2; V gene: TRBV5-8; CDR3 DNA: TGTGCCAGCAGCTTCAGGACAGGGCCGAACACCGGGGAGCTGTTTTTT; CDR3 protein: CASSFRTGPNTGELFF
clone size: .; D gene: TRBD1; J gene: TRBJ2-5; V gene: TRBV5-4; CDR3 DNA: TGTGCCAGCAGCTTGGGACAGGGTCAAGGGACCCAGTACTTC; CDR3 protein: CASSLGQGQGTQYF
clone size: .; D gene: .; J gene: TRBJ2-1; V gene: TRBV15; CDR3 DNA: TGTGCCACCAGCAGAGAGACTGTGGGTGAGCAGTTCTTC; CDR3 protein: CATSRETVGEQFF
clone size: .; D gene: TRBD1; J gene: TRBJ1-5; V gene: TRBV6-1; CDR3 DNA: TGTGCCAGCAGTGCAGGGGGCAACGATCAGCCCCAGCATTTT; CDR3 protein: CASSAGGNDQPQHF
clone size: .; D gene: TRBD1; J gene: TRBJ1-3; V gene: TRBV2; CDR3 DNA: TGTGCCAGCAGGGGGGACAGGGCCCCTGGAAACACCATATATTTT; CDR3 protein: CASRGDRAPGNTIYF
clone size: .; D gene: .; J gene: TRBJ1-2; V gene: TRBV7-9; CDR3 DNA: TGTGCCAGCAGCTTAGGAGGTCTCTATGGCTACACCTTC; CDR3 protein: CASSLGGLYGYTF
clone size: .; D gene: .; J gene: TRBJ2-5; V gene: TRBV5-1; CDR3 DNA: TGCGCCAGCAGCGCACAGGGACGCGAAGAGACCCAGTACTTC; CDR3 protein: CASSAQGREETQYF
clone size: few; D gene: .; J gene: TRBJ1-3; V gene: TRBV2; CDR3 DNA: TGTGCCAGCAGTTTCCAGGTTGGTGGAAACACCATATATTTT; CDR3 protein: CASSFQVGGNTIYF
clone size: .; D gene: .; J gene: TRBJ2-3; V gene: TRBV6-5; CDR3 DNA: TGTGCCAGCGGTAAGAATAGCTTGCCGAGAGATACGCAGTATTTT; CDR3 protein: CASGKNSLPRDTQYF
clone size: once; D gene: TRBD2; J gene: TRBJ2-7; V gene: TRBV19; CDR3 DNA: TGTGCCAGTAGAACAGCGGGGGCGGGAGGCCCCTACGAGCAGTACTTC; CDR3 protein: CASRTAGAGGPYEQYF
clone size: .; D gene: TRBD1; J gene: TRBJ2-4; V gene: TRBV7-9; CDR3 DNA: TGTGCCAGCAGCCTCCATTTCCGCCGACAGGGGATGAGGGACATTCAGTACTTC; CDR3 protein: CASSLHFRRQGMRDIQYF
clone size: .; D gene: TRBD1; J gene: TRBJ1-5; V gene: TRBV11-2; CDR3 DNA: TGTGCCAGCAGCCGAGACAGGGCGAATCAGCCCCAGCATTTT; CDR3 protein: CASSRDRANQPQHF
clone size: .; D gene: TRBD1; J gene: TRBJ1-3; V gene: TRBV29-1; CDR3 DNA: TGCAGCGTTGCGCACAGGGGGTCCGGAAACACCATATATTTT; CDR3 protein: CSVAHRGSGNTIYF
clone size: .; D gene: .; J gene: TRBJ1-6; V gene: TRBV6-1; CDR3 DNA: TGTGCCAGTGCGGGGAGCTCCTATAATTCACCCCTCCACTTT; CDR3 protein: CASAGSSYNSPLHF
clone size: .; D gene: .; J gene: TRBJ1-1; V gene: TRBV5-1; CDR3 DNA: TGCGCCAGCAGCTTGGAGGCTATGGGGGGCACTGAAGCTTTCTTT; CDR3 protein: CASSLEAMGGTEAFF
clone size: .; D gene: .; J gene: TRBJ1-4; V gene: TRBV28; CDR3 DNA: TGTGCCAGCAGTGGTGGGGCTGACGAAAAACTGTTTTTT; CDR3 protein: CASSGGADEKLFF
clone size: .; D gene: .; J gene: TRBJ2-5; V gene: TRBV6-6; CDR3 DNA: TGTGCCAGCAGTTACACAGGGGAGACCCAGTACTTC; CDR3 protein: CASSYTGETQYF
clone size: .; D gene: TRBD1; J gene: TRBJ1-2; V gene: TRBV11-2; CDR3 DNA: TGTGCCAGCAGCTACAAACAGGGGGCGCGGGGCTACACCTTC; CDR3 protein: CASSYKQGARGYTF
clone size: .; D gene: .; J gene: TRBJ2-7; V gene: TRBV7-8; CDR3 DNA: TGTGCCAGCAGCCCGCTCGGAGGGGGCGGGGCTTGGGAGCAGTACTTC; CDR3 protein: CASSPLGGGGAWEQYF
clone size: .; D gene: TRBD2; J gene: TRBJ2-7; V gene: TRBV18; CDR3 DNA: TGTGCCAGCGCAGCTGGACTAGCGGGTACAGACGAGCAGTACTTC; CDR3 protein: CASAAGLAGTDEQYF
clone size: few; D gene: .; J gene: TRBJ1-1; V gene: TRBV5-1; CDR3 DNA: TGCGCCAGCAGCTACACAGGGCGGGAGACTGAAGCTTTCTTT; CDR3 protein: CASSYTGRETEAFF
clone size: .; D gene: .; J gene: TRBJ2-2; V gene: TRBV2; CDR3 DNA: TGTGCCAGCAGTGAATCCCCGAGGGCCGGGGAGCTGTTTTTT; CDR3 protein: CASSESPRAGELFF
clone size: once; D gene: TRBD1; J gene: TRBJ1-1; V gene: TRBV7-2; CDR3 DNA: TGTGCCAGCAGCCCCCGACAGGGGCGCACTGAAGCTTTCTTT; CDR3 protein: CASSPRQGRTEAFF
clone size: .; D gene: TRBD2; J gene: TRBJ2-1; V gene: TRBV5-8; CDR3 DNA: TGTGCCAGCAGCTTTCTAGCGGCCAAAGGGGTCAATGAGCAGTTCTTC; CDR3 protein: CASSFLAAKGVNEQFF
clone size: .; D gene: TRBD1; J gene: TRBJ1-2; V gene: TRBV19; CDR3 DNA: TGTGCCAGTAGTACCCCGGGACAGAACTACTATGGCTACACCTTC; CDR3 protein: CASSTPGQNYYGYTF
clone size: .; D gene: .; J gene: TRBJ1-1; V gene: TRBV27; CDR3 DNA: TGTGCCAGCAGTTTCGTGGACAGCATGAACACTGAAGCTTTCTTT; CDR3 protein: CASSFVDSMNTEAFF
clone size: once; D gene: TRBD2; J gene: TRBJ2-1; V gene: TRBV18; CDR3 DNA: TGTGCCAGCTCATATAGCGGGAGGGCCGTCGATGAGCAGTTCTTC; CDR3 protein: CASSYSGRAVDEQFF